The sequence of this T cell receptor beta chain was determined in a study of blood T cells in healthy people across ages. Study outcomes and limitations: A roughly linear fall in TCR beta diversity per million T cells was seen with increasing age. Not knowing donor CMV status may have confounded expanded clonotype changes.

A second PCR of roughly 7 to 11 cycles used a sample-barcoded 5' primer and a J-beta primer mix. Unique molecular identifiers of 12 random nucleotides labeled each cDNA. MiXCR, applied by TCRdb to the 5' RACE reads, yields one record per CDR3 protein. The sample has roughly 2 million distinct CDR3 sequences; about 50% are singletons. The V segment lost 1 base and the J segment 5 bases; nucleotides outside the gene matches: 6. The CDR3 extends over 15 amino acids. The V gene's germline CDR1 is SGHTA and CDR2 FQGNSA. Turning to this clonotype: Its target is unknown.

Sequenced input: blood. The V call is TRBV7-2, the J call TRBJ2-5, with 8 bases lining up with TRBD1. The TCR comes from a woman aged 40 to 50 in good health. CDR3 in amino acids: CASSLVQGAGETQYF. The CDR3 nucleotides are TGTGCCAGCAGCTTAGTGCAGGGGGCGGGTGAGACCCAGTACTTC. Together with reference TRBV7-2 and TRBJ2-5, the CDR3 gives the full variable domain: GAGVSQSPSNKVTEKGKDVELRCDPISGHTALYWYRQSLGQGLEFLIYFQGNSAPDKSGLPSDRFSAERTGGSVSTLTIQRTQQEDSAVYLCASSLVQGAGETQYFGPGTRLLVL.